Listed below are T cell receptor beta chains from one sample, sequenced in a study of blood T cell repertoires in COVID-19. Profiling relied on immunoSEQ multiplex PCR, and the TCRdb table lists in-frame clones only, not all of them. Among about 220,000 clones, roughly 83% were seen once, and the ten largest hold under 1.5%. The sequenced sample consisted of PBMCs or T cells enriched from blood (not recorded which). The receptors come from a woman in her thirties or forties with acute COVID-19. CDR3s include the opening cysteine and the closing phenylalanine or tryptophan. D genes are given only for firm matches. The size field is filled for only some rows; it gives once, few, many or a size class.

clone size	J gene	D gene	V gene	CDR3 protein	CDR3 DNA
few	TRBJ1-2	.	TRBV11-2	CASSQTDYGYTF	TGTGCCAGCAGCCAAACAGACTATGGCTACACCTTC
.	TRBJ1-3	.	TRBV16	CASSQGGVFSGNTIYF	TGTGCCAGCAGCCAAGGTGGAGTTTTCTCTGGAAACACCATATATTTT
.	TRBJ1-6	.	TRBV7-8	CASSEGQGGLIRSPLHF	TGTGCCAGCAGCGAGGGACAAGGTGGATTGATACGTTCACCCCTCCACTTT
.	TRBJ2-3	TRBD2	TRBV27	CASSWTSGGRRTDTQYF	TGTGCCAGCAGCTGGACTAGCGGGGGTAGACGCACAGATACGCAGTATTTT
once	TRBJ1-1	TRBD1	TRBV19	CASSPDRGTGTEAFF	TGTGCCAGTAGCCCGGACAGGGGAACGGGGACTGAAGCTTTCTTT
.	TRBJ1-5	.	TRBV6-2/TRBV6-3	CASSWTVGNQPQHF	TGTGCCAGCAGTTGGACTGTGGGCAATCAGCCCCAGCATTTT
.	TRBJ2-5	TRBD2	TRBV5-5	CASSLNAGTSGVQETQYF	TGTGCCAGCAGCTTAAACGCCGGGACTAGCGGTGTCCAAGAGACCCAGTACTTC
.	TRBJ1-1	.	TRBV25-1	CASSDTGRVYATFF	TGTGCCAGCAGTGACACGGGGAGGGTTTACGCGACTTTCTTT
once	TRBJ2-1	.	TRBV9	CASSPQGSGSPPGEQFF	TGTGCCAGCAGCCCACAAGGGAGTGGGAGCCCCCCGGGCGAGCAGTTCTTC
.	TRBJ1-1	.	TRBV5-4	CASSSYRIGNTEAFF	TGTGCCAGCAGCTCCTACCGTATCGGGAACACTGAAGCTTTCTTT
.	TRBJ2-1	TRBD1	TRBV3-1/TRBV3-2	CASSQLDRGYNEQFF	TGTGCCAGCAGCCAATTGGACAGGGGCTACAATGAGCAGTTCTTC
.	TRBJ2-2	.	TRBV19	CASSSSGAGELFF	TGTGCCAGTAGTTCGTCGGGGGCCGGGGAGCTGTTTTTT
.	TRBJ2-1	.	TRBV7-9	CASSSRGGNEQFF	TGTGCCAGCAGCTCCCGTGGAGGAAATGAGCAGTTCTTC
.	TRBJ1-5	TRBD1	TRBV6-2/TRBV6-3	CASSPDRAHNQPQHF	TGTGCCAGCAGTCCCGACAGGGCCCACAATCAGCCCCAGCATTTT
.	TRBJ2-3	TRBD2	TRBV24-1	CATSGGGLAGLIPDTQYF	TGTGCCACCAGTGGGGGGGGACTAGCGGGATTAATCCCAGATACGCAGTATTTT
once	TRBJ1-2	TRBD1	TRBV2	CASAPGQGKYGYTF	TGTGCCAGCGCACCCGGACAGGGGAAATATGGCTACACCTTC
.	TRBJ1-6	TRBD1	TRBV27	CASSLSGTASPLHF	TGTGCCAGCAGTTTATCTGGGACAGCCTCACCCCTCCACTTT
.	TRBJ2-7	TRBD2	TRBV4-1	CASSQGRTSGGVSYEQYF	TGCGCCAGCAGCCAAGGAAGAACTAGCGGGGGAGTCTCCTACGAGCAGTACTTC
.	TRBJ1-4	.	TRBV10-2	CASSEPRPPKLFF	TGCGCCAGCAGTGAGCCCAGGCCCCCCAAACTGTTTTTT
.	TRBJ2-5	.	TRBV3-1/TRBV3-2	CASSQEEGTGQETQYF	TGTGCCAGCAGCCAAGAAGAAGGGACTGGTCAAGAGACCCAGTACTTC
.	TRBJ2-7	TRBD2	TRBV6-5	CASYRTSGGAAEQYF	TGTGCCAGCTATAGGACTAGCGGGGGGGCTGCCGAGCAGTACTTC
.	TRBJ2-2	TRBD1	TRBV18	CASSKGQGLTGELFF	TGTGCCAGCTCCAAAGGACAGGGACTCACCGGGGAGCTGTTTTTT
.	TRBJ1-2	TRBD1	TRBV5-1	CASSSGQGNYGYTF	TGCGCCAGCAGCTCAGGACAGGGAAACTATGGCTACACCTTC
.	TRBJ2-7	.	TRBV4-1	CASSQTGFEQYF	TGCGCCAGCAGCCAAACGGGGTTCGAGCAGTACTTC
.	TRBJ1-2	.	TRBV27	CASSSTENYGYTF	TGTGCCAGCAGTTCGACAGAGAACTATGGCTACACCTTC
.	TRBJ2-1	.	TRBV3-1/TRBV3-2	CASSRSVSEQFF	TGTGCCAGCAGCCGCTCGGTCTCTGAGCAGTTCTTC
.	TRBJ1-2	.	TRBV6-5	CAISLAPWYGYTF	TGTGCCATCTCTCTGGCTCCTTGGTATGGCTACACCTTC
few	TRBJ1-4	TRBD1	TRBV19	CASRPLRWQGALNEKLFF	TGTGCCAGTAGGCCCCTCCGGTGGCAGGGGGCTCTTAATGAAAAACTGTTTTTT
.	TRBJ1-5	.	TRBV2	CASSPGPNQPQHF	TGTGCCAGCAGTCCAGGGCCTAATCAGCCCCAGCATTTT
.	TRBJ1-2	.	TRBV28	CASSLSTGQDYGYTF	TGTGCCAGCAGTTTATCCACAGGGCAAGACTATGGCTACACCTTC
.	TRBJ2-7	TRBD1	TRBV12-5	CASGFQGQGGEQYF	TGTGCTAGTGGTTTCCAGGGACAGGGGGGCGAGCAGTACTTC
.	TRBJ1-5	TRBD1	TRBV4-1	CASSQYGTGANQPQHF	TGCGCCAGCAGCCAATACGGGACAGGGGCCAATCAGCCCCAGCATTTT
once	TRBJ2-2	.	TRBV11-3	CASSPQGSTGELFF	TGTGCCAGCAGCCCGCAGGGTAGCACCGGGGAGCTGTTTTTT
.	TRBJ1-5	.	TRBV28	CASSLRAQPQHF	TGTGCCAGCAGCCTGAGGGCCCAGCCCCAGCATTTT
.	TRBJ2-7	TRBD1	TRBV4-1	CASSQGTGGSYEQYF	TGCGCCAGCAGCCAAGGCACAGGGGGCTCCTACGAGCAGTACTTC
.	TRBJ2-7	TRBD2	TRBV7-9	CASSPGGSYEQYF	TGTGCCAGCAGCCCGGGGGGATCCTACGAGCAGTACTTC
many	TRBJ2-7	.	TRBV2	CASSETGSSSYEQYF	TGTGCCAGCAGTGAAACAGGGTCCAGCTCCTACGAGCAGTACTTC
.	TRBJ1-2	TRBD1	TRBV4-1	CASSHLDRESGYTF	TGCGCCAGCAGCCATCTAGACAGGGAGAGCGGCTACACCTTC
.	TRBJ2-1	.	TRBV29-1	CSVAGGAYNEQFF	TGCAGCGTTGCTGGCGGGGCTTACAATGAGCAGTTCTTC
.	TRBJ2-7	TRBD2	TRBV13	CASTGREFGGYEQYF	TGTGCCAGCACAGGGCGGGAGTTCGGGGGGTACGAGCAGTACTTC